The T cell receptor beta chain under discussion was sequenced for a study of blood T cell repertoires in COVID-19. CDR1 is MNHEY, CDR2 SVGAGI, per germline. The CDR3 sequence is 15 residues long. V lost 7 bases, J lost 5 bases, and 11 bases stayed unmatched. Produced via immunoSEQ multiplex PCR; TCRdb's table is partial and in-frame only. The sample consists of hundreds of thousands of clones, 90% of them appearing once. The gene calls are TRBV6-5 and TRBJ2-1; 7 nucleotides agree with TRBD1. Sequenced: PBMCs or T cells enriched from blood (not recorded which). This TCR derives from a woman between 18 and 30 years old with acute COVID-19. In DNA, the CDR3 is TGTGCCAGCACCACCGGGACAGCGAAGGACAATGAGCAGTTCTTC. Its translation is CASTTGTAKDNEQFF.